This entry describes one T cell receptor (beta chain). Its antigen is not yet known. Base qualities are missing; no much larger clone stands one base away. To prepare the library, the immunoSEQ multiplex PCR assay was applied. TCRdb re-hosts the immuneACCESS table, in-frame sequences only. Its copies lack some clones; in the studies checked, an unresolved V gene accounts for under half of them, and the cause for the rest is not known. In this sample the table shows some 70,000 clones, approximately 91% of which occur a single time. About 2% of the sample is held by the ten biggest clonotypes. The sample originates from a study of T cell changes during pregnancy in multiple sclerosis (dated by TCRdb to between 2019 and 2020). Broadly, across the study: The study looked at changes in the T cell repertoire across pregnancy in women with multiple sclerosis.

The CDR3 runs 14 residues from the cysteine to the phenylalanine. The sequence is cut down to CDR3 DNA, 42 bases in frame from base 1. The receptor chain draws on TRBV21-1 and TRBJ1-2; no DNA check was done on the table's D call, TRBD1. TRBV21-1 counts as a pseudogene. The sequence derives from a female donor with multiple sclerosis, enrolled in a pregnancy study. The starting material was peripheral blood, obtained in the first trimester of pregnancy. The nucleotide sequence is TGTGCCAGCAGCAAACAGGGGTGGGTCTGGGGCTACACCTTC. It specifies CASSKQGWVWGYTF.